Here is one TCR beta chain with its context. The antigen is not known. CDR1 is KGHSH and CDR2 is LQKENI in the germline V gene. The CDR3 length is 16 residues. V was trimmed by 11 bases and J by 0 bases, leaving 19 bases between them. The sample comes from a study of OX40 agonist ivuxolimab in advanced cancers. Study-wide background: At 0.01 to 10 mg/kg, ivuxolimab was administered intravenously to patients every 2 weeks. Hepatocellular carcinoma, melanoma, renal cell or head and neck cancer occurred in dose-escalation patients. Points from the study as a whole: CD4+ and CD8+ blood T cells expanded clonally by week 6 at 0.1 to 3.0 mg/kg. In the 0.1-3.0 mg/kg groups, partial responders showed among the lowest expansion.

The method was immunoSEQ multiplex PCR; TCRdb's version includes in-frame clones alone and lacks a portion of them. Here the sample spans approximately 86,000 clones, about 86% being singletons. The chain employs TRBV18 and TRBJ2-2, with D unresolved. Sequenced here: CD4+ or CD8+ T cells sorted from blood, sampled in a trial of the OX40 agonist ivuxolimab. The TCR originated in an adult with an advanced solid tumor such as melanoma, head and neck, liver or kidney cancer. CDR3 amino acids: CAVAHRALSNTGELFF. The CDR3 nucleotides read TGTGCCGTAGCTCACCGGGCCTTATCGAACACCGGGGAGCTGTTTTTT.